Described below is a single T cell receptor (beta chain) sequence and its context. The antigen remains unidentified. This record belongs to a study of T cell responses to AZD1222 COVID-19 vaccine. V shed 9 bases and J 4 bases; nucleotides not matched to a gene: 11. Germline CDR1 is SNHLY and CDR2 is FYNNEI. The length of the CDR3 is 14 residues. Sequenced by immunoSEQ multiplex PCR; TCRdb stores in-frame clones only, minus some. The data hold about 180,000 clones, with about 91% observed a single time. Whole-study results and caveats: White British donors predominated, females outnumbered males, and clonal diversity was possibly underestimated. Baseline testing showed seropositivity in only 5 or 6 AZD1222 recipients. The study sampled repertoires only after the peak T cell response.

This TCR derives from an adult in good health. The V and J genes are TRBV2 and TRBJ2-7, with TRBD2 identical over 8 bases. Sequenced material: peripheral blood, taken on day 0 of AZD1222 vaccination. The CDR3, as DNA: TGTGCCAGGTCAAAAGCGGGAGTAGCGTACGAGCAGTACTTC. Residues: CARSKAGVAYEQYF. The whole variable domain, filled in from reference TRBV2 and TRBJ2-7, reads EPEVTQTPSHQVTQMGQEVILRCVPISNHLYFYWYRQILGQKVEFLVSFYNNEISEKSEIFDDQFSVERPDGSNFTLKIRSTKLEDSAMYFCARSKAGVAYEQYFGPGTRLTVT.